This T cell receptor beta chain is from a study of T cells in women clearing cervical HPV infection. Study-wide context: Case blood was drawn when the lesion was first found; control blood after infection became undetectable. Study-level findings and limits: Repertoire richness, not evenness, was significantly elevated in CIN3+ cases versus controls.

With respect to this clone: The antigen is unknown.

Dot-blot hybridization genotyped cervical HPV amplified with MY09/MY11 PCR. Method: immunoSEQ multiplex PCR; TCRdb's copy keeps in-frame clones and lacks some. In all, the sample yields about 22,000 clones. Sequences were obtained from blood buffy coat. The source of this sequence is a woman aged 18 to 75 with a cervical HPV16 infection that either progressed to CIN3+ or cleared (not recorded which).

Incomplete CDR3 DNA: TGTGCCAGCAGCTTGGGGGTCGGACAGACGGGCTACGAG. Its protein product is CASSLGVGQTGYE. The full-length CDR3 reads as CASSLGVGQTGYEQYF. The chain carries TRBV5-4 and TRBJ2-7; D might be TRBD1 (6 bases). The read comes to an end 3 residues before the CDR3 does, leaving the germline J gene to fill in the end. V was clipped by 0 bases and J by 3 bases, with 16 bases between them. The CDR3 is made up of 16 amino acids. CDR1 is SGHNT, CDR2 YYREEE, per germline (reference sequence). The variable domain in full, with the rest retrieved from reference TRBV5-4 and TRBJ2-7, is ETGVTQSPTHLIKTRGQQVTLRCSSQSGHNTVSWYQQALGQGPQFIFQYYREEENGRGNFPPRFSGLQFPNYSSELNVNALELDDSALYLCASSLGVGQTGYEQYFGPGTRLTVT.